A single sample gave rise to the 23 T cell receptor beta chains below, sequenced in a study of regulatory T cells in long-lasting Graves disease. The time point was: newly diagnosed GD, antithyroid drugs for less than 3 months. Generation of the TCR library employed RNA extracted from PBMCs. For TCR beta, libraries came from iRepertoire HTBI primers and Arm-PCR of CDR3 regions. Via MiXCR, TCRdb re-called the multiplex PCR reads, giving one row per CDR3 protein. This table holds fewer than 500,000 distinct CDR3 sequences, around 15% found once. In addition, the sample was reused for a study of T cells in Graves' hyperthyroidism and ophthalmopathy.

Sample: peripheral blood mononuclear cells (PBMCs), taken at new diagnosis, from a patient treated with antithyroid drugs. Every receptor here comes from a man aged 35 to 55 with Graves disease.

This clonotype was detected ten times or more. This sequence joins TRBV25-1 and TRBJ1-4; D possibly corresponds to TRBD1 (6 bases). Per the germline V gene, CDR1 is MGHDK and CDR2 is SYGVNS. V shed 4 bases and J shed 6 bases, with 9 bases lying between them. CDR3 length: 13 residues. The CDR3 sequence is CASSGTGYEKLFF. CDR3 coding DNA: TGTGCCAGCAGTGGAACAGGGTATGAAAAACTGTTTTTT.

This clonotype was seen at least ten times. The chain carries TRBV24-1 and TRBJ2-1; no clear D gene. The CDR3 spans 14 residues. V lost 4 bases and J 4 bases, leaving 10 bases between the germline ends. Per the germline V gene, CDR1 is KGHDR and CDR2 is SFDVKD. CDR3 in amino acids: CATSDLDGYNEQFF. The DNA of the CDR3 is TGTGCCACCAGTGACCTGGACGGTTACAATGAGCAGTTCTTC.

J is TRBJ2-2 and V is TRBV7-3; D not resolved. CDR3 length: 16 residues. Trimming shortened V by 4 bases and J by 4 bases, and 16 bases separated the two germline ends. Germline V gives CDR1 SGHTA, CDR2 FQGTGA. The DNA of the CDR3 is TGTGCCAGCAGCTCCTACCGGGCCACGGGCACCGGGGAGCTGTTTTTT. This encodes CASSSYRATGTGELFF.

This clonotype was seen ten or more times. V is TRBV7-6 and J is TRBJ2-1, with 15 bases lining up with TRBD2. Germline V gene sequence: CDR1 SGHVS, CDR2 FNYEAQ. CDR3 length: 21 amino acids. The V segment lost 5 bases and the J segment 7 bases; nucleotides outside the gene matches: 21. DNA for the CDR3: TGTGCCAGCAGCCTACCAGGACTAGCGGGAGGGCCTGGGGGGGGTGGAAATGAGCAGTTCTTC. Protein product: CASSLPGLAGGPGGGGNEQFF. Full variable domain (missing parts from reference TRBV7-6 and TRBJ2-1): GAGVSQSPRYKVTKRGQDVALRCDPISGHVSLYWYRQALGQGPEFLTYFNYEAQQDKSGLPNDRFSAERPEGSISTLTIQRTEQRDSAMYRCASSLPGLAGGPGGGGNEQFFGPGTRLTVL.

This clonotype has a handful of counts. V gene TRBV7-3 combines with J gene TRBJ2-1, with a weak D call TRBD1 (5 bases). V shed 3 bases and J shed 0 bases, with 9 bases lying between them. CDR1 is SGHTA and CDR2 is FQGTGA in the germline V gene. The CDR3 contains 15 residues. The CDR3 spells CASSFDSFSYNEQFF. The CDR3 DNA reads as TGTGCCAGCAGCTTTGACAGTTTCTCCTACAATGAGCAGTTCTTC.

Points on this clonotype: A much larger clone differs from this one at a single base, so this may be a read error. The V and J genes are TRBV29-1 and TRBJ2-1; D possibly corresponds to TRBD2 (6 bases). Trimming pared 4 bases from V and 9 bases from J, leaving 16 bases between. From germline, CDR1 is SQVTM and CDR2 ANQGSEA. The CDR3 runs 13 residues. CDR3 sequence (DNA): TGCAGCGTTGCGCGGACGGGAGTCGTTGAGCAGTTCTTC. Translated: CSVARTGVVEQFF.

In its sample, this clonotype was seen many times. The CDR3 nucleotides read TGTGCCAGCAGTCCAAGCGGGAGTGAGGATACGCAGTATTTT. Its protein product is CASSPSGSEDTQYF. The V call is TRBV6-1, the J call TRBJ2-3; 8 bases agree with TRBD2. The CDR3 covers 14 residues. From germline, CDR1 is MNHNS and CDR2 SASEGT. The V segment lost 5 bases and the J segment 6 bases; nucleotides outside the gene matches: 7.

This clonotype was recorded at least ten times. The V and J genes are TRBV20-1 and TRBJ2-1; unclear D gene. The germline V gene encodes CDR1 DFQATT and CDR2 SNEGSKA (reference sequence). V shed 3 bases and J shed 3 bases, with 9 bases lying between them. The CDR3 covers 13 residues. This chain's CDR3 is CSASPAVYNEQFF. Here the CDR3 DNA reads TGCAGTGCTAGCCCGGCGGTCTACAATGAGCAGTTCTTC.

This clonotype came up many times. The J gene is TRBJ2-1, the V gene TRBV9, with a possible D match to TRBD2 (5 bases). The V end lost 1 base, the J end lost 9 bases, and 20 bases lay between the germline ends. In germline, CDR1 is SGDLS, CDR2 YYNGEE. This CDR3 has 16 amino acids. CDR3 bases: TGTGCCAGCAGCGTAATGCTTCGGGGTAGCGAGGGTGAGCAGTTCTTC. Amino acids: CASSVMLRGSEGEQFF.

This clonotype was found many times. The gene calls are TRBV29-1 and TRBJ2-1, with a weak D call TRBD1 (6 bases). The ends were cut back, 6 bases at V and 0 bases at J, with 12 bases in the middle. This CDR3 is built from 14 residues. CDR1 SQVTM and CDR2 ANQGSEA come from the germline V gene. The CDR3 sequence: CSVNGGNSYNEQFF. In nucleotides, the CDR3 is TGCAGCGTGAATGGGGGCAACTCCTACAATGAGCAGTTCTTC.

The DNA of the CDR3 is TGTGCCAGCAACTGGGGGCTCAGCTCTGGGGCCAACGTCCTGACTTTC. Its translation: CASNWGLSSGANVLTF. J is TRBJ2-6 and V is TRBV28; D might be TRBD1 (6 bases). The length of the CDR3 is 16 residues. CDR1 and CDR2 (germline): MDHEN, SYDVKM. Trimming shortened V by 7 bases and J by 0 bases, and 13 bases separated the two germline ends.

This clonotype was counted ten times or more. The V gene is TRBV28, the J gene TRBJ2-7; 8 bases match TRBD2. The V segment lost 3 bases and the J segment 2 bases; nucleotides outside the gene matches: 6. CDR3 length: 15 residues. The germline gives CDR1 MDHEN, CDR2 SYDVKM. Here the CDR3 reads CASSFTSGGAYEQYF. As DNA, the CDR3 is TGTGCCAGCAGTTTCACTAGCGGTGGGGCCTACGAGCAGTACTTC.

The sample holds many counts of this clonotype. This chain uses TRBV27 with TRBJ2-1; the match to TRBD1 covers 7 bases. With 4 bases clipped from V and 3 bases from J, the junction kept 6 bases outside the gene matches. The CDR3 is made up of 15 amino acids. Germline values: CDR1 MNHEY, CDR2 SMNVEV (reference sequence). For the CDR3, the DNA is TGTGCCAGCAGTTCATGGGGGACAGTCTACAATGAGCAGTTCTTC. Translation: CASSSWGTVYNEQFF.

This sequence joins TRBV4-1 and TRBJ1-1; possible D gene TRBD1, 5 bases. The CDR3 extends over 16 amino acids. V was trimmed by 1 base and J by 2 bases, leaving 14 bases between them. CDR1 is MGHRA, CDR2 YSYEKL, per germline. The CDR3 DNA reads TGCGCCAGCAGCCAAGTTCCACAGGCCTTCAACACTGAAGCTTTCTTT. Protein: CASSQVPQAFNTEAFF.

The V call is TRBV16, the J call TRBJ2-4; TRBD1 is a possible D gene (6 bases). V shed 3 bases and J shed 5 bases, with 23 bases lying between them. CDR3 length equals 18 residues. From germline, CDR1 is KGHSY and CDR2 FQNENV. The chain's CDR3 is CASSQSRLGQSGENIQYF. CDR3 sequence (DNA): TGTGCCAGCAGCCAGAGTCGGTTAGGACAGTCTGGGGAAAACATTCAGTACTTC. Full variable domain (outside the CDR3, taken from reference TRBV16 and TRBJ2-4): GEEVAQTPKHLVRGEGQKAKLYCAPIKGHSYVFWYQQVLKNEFKFLISFQNENVFDETGMPKERFSAKCLPNSPCSLEIQATKLEDSAVYFCASSQSRLGQSGENIQYFGAGTRLSVL.

The table lists this clonotype with many counts. The chain employs TRBV11-2 and TRBJ2-3; no definite D call. CDR3 length: 14 amino acids. Germline lookup yields CDR1 SGHAT and CDR2 FQNNGV. The V end was cut by 1 base, the J end by 2 bases, with 7 bases between. CDR3 residues: CASSLGSYTDTQYF. CDR3 bases: TGTGCCAGCAGCTTAGGGTCCTACACAGATACGCAGTATTTT. The variable domain in full, with the rest retrieved from reference TRBV11-2 and TRBJ2-3, is EAGVAQSPRYKIIEKRQSVAFWCNPISGHATLYWYQQILGQGPKLLIQFQNNGVVDDSQLPKDRFSAERLKGVDSTLKIQPAKLEDSAVYLCASSLGSYTDTQYFGPGTRLTVL.

This clonotype was picked up many times. The CDR3 reads CSARDPLAGGYGKNIQYF. The DNA for the CDR3 is TGCAGTGCTAGAGATCCACTAGCGGGAGGTTATGGCAAAAACATTCAGTACTTC. The chain couples TRBV20-1 to TRBJ2-4, with 12 bases that match TRBD2. The CDR3 runs to 18 residues. In germline, CDR1 is DFQATT, CDR2 SNEGSKA (reference sequence). V dropped 0 bases and J dropped 3; count of bases not matched to a gene: 9.

This clonotype was observed at least ten times. The rearrangement uses TRBV20-1 and TRBJ2-3; 7 nucleotides match TRBD1. Germline V gives CDR1 DFQATT, CDR2 SNEGSKA (reference sequence). The CDR3 loop spans 13 amino acids. After removal of 5 bases from V and 5 bases from J, the junction contained 7 bases not matched to a gene. The CDR3 DNA reads as TGCAGTGCTGGGATCGACAGGGTAGATACGCAGTATTTT. Translating it yields CSAGIDRVDTQYF.

The genes are TRBV5-1 and TRBJ2-2; D call uncertain. The V end lost 2 bases, the J end lost 2 bases, and 7 bases lay between the germline ends. The CDR3 sequence is 14 residues long. Germline loops: CDR1 SGHRS, CDR2 YFSETQ. The DNA of the CDR3 is TGCGCCAGCAGCTTCGCCAAAAACACCGGGGAGCTGTTTTTT. It encodes CASSFAKNTGELFF.

Sample share makes this clonotype medium-sized. This sequence joins TRBV28 and TRBJ2-1; D perhaps matches TRBD2 (6 bases). Germline V gene lookup returns CDR1 MDHEN and CDR2 SYDVKM. This CDR3 is built from 15 residues. The V end lost 3 bases, the J end lost 5 bases, and 14 bases lay between the germline ends. CDR3 nucleotide sequence: TGTGCCAGCAGTTTCAGGGTAGCGGAAGACAATGAGCAGTTCTTC. Its translation is CASSFRVAEDNEQFF. Full variable domain (remainder filled in from reference TRBV28 and TRBJ2-1): DVKVTQSSRYLVKRTGEKVFLECVQDMDHENMFWYRQDPGLGLRLIYFSYDVKMKEKGDIPEGYSVSREKKERFSLILESASTNQTSMYLCASSFRVAEDNEQFFGPGTRLTVL.

The gene calls are TRBV14 and TRBJ1-1, with D hard to call. The CDR3 loop spans 13 amino acids. Trimming cost V 0 bases and J 0 bases, with 2 bases left between them. Germline CDR1 SGHDN, CDR2 FVKESK. DNA of the CDR3: TGTGCCAGCAGCCAAGAAGTGAACACTGAAGCTTTCTTT. The encoded protein is CASSQEVNTEAFF.

The table lists this clonotype with many counts. The chain employs TRBV28 and TRBJ2-2; TRBD2 matches 13 bases. Trimming at V came to 6 bases and at J to 8 bases, leaving 9 bases not matched to a gene. CDR3 length: 16 residues. Germline CDR1 is MDHEN and CDR2 is SYDVKM. This chain's CDR3 is CASRPWTSGSRGELFF. CDR3 DNA sequence: TGTGCCAGCAGACCTTGGACTAGCGGGAGCCGTGGGGAGCTGTTTTTT.

This clonotype was observed many times. The chain carries TRBV28 and TRBJ2-5, with 7 bases matching TRBD2. The CDR3 runs 15 residues. The germline V gene has CDR1 MDHEN and CDR2 SYDVKM. Losses at the gene ends were 9 bases for V and 3 bases for J; bases not matched to a gene: 13. Here the CDR3 DNA reads TGTGCCAGTAAGGCGGGAGTGATCTACGAAGAGACCCAGTACTTC. As protein: CASKAGVIYEETQYF.